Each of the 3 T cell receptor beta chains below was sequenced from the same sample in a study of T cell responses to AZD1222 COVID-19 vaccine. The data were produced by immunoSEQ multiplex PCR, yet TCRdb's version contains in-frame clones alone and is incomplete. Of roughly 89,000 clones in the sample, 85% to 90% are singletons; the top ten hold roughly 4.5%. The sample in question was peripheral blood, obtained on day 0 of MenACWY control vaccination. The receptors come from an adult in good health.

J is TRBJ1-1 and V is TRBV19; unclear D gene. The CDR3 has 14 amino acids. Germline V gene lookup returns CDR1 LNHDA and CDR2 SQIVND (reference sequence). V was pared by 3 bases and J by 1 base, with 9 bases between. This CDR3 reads CASSIGVANTEAFF. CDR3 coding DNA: TGTGCCAGTAGTATCGGGGTCGCGAACACTGAAGCTTTCTTT.

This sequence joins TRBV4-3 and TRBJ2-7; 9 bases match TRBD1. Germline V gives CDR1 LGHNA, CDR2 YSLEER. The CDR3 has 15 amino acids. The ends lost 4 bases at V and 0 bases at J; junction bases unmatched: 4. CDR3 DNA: TGCGCCAGCAGCCCAGGGACAGGGAGCTCCTACGAGCAGTACTTC. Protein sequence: CASSPGTGSSYEQYF.

CDR3 sequence: CASSMVPGFGYTF. The CDR3 DNA follows: TGTGCCAGTAGTATGGTTCCCGGGTTTGGCTACACCTTC. The rearrangement links TRBV19 to TRBJ1-2; D is unresolved. CDR1 and CDR2 from the germline V gene are LNHDA and SQIVND (reference sequence). This CDR3 has 13 residues. V shed 3 bases and J shed 7 bases, with 12 bases lying between them.